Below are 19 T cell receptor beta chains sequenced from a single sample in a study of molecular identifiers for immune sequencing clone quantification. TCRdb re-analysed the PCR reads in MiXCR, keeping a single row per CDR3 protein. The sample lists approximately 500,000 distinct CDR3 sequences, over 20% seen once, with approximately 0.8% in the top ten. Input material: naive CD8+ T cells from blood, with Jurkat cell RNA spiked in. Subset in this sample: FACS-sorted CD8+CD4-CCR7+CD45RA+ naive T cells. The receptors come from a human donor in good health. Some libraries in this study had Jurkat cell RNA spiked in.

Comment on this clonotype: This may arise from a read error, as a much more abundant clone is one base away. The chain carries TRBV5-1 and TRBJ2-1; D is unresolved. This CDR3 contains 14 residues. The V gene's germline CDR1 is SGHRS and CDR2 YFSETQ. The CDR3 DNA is TGCGCCAGCGGCTTGGCAGGTGAATACAATGAGCAGTTCTTC. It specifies CASGLAGEYNEQFF.

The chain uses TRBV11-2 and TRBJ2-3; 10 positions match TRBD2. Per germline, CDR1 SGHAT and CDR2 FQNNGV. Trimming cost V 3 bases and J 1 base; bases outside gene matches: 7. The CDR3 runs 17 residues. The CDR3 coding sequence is TGTGCCAGCAGCTTGGTCCTAGCGGGAGTTGGCACAGATACGCAGTATTTT. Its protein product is CASSLVLAGVGTDTQYF. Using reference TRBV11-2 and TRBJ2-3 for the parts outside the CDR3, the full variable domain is EAGVAQSPRYKIIEKRQSVAFWCNPISGHATLYWYQQILGQGPKLLIQFQNNGVVDDSQLPKDRFSAERLKGVDSTLKIQPAKLEDSAVYLCASSLVLAGVGTDTQYFGPGTRLTVL.

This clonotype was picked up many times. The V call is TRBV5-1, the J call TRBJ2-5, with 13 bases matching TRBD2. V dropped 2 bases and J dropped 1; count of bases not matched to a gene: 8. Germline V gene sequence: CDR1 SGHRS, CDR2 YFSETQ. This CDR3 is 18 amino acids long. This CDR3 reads CASSFGRLAGGPQETQYF. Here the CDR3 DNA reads TGCGCCAGCAGCTTCGGGAGACTAGCGGGGGGCCCCCAAGAGACCCAGTACTTC.

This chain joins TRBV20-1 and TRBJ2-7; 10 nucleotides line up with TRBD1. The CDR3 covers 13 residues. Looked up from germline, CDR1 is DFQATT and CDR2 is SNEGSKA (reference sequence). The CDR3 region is CSYRQGASYEQYF. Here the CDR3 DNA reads TGCAGCTACCGACAGGGGGCTTCCTACGAGCAGTACTTC.

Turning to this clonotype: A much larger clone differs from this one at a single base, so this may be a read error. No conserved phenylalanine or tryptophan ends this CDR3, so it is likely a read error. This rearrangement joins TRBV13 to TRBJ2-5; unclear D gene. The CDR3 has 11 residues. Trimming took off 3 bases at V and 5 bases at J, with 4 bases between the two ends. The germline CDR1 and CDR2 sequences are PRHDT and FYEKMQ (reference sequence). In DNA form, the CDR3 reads TGTGCCAGCAGCTTCGCCGAGACCCAGTACCTC. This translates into CASSFAETQYL.

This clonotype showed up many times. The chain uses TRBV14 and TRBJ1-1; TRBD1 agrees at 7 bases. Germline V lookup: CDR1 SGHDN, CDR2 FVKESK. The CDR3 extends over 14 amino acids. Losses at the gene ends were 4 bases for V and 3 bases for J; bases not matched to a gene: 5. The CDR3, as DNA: TGTGCCAGCAGCCTGGACAGGTTCTACACTGAAGCTTTCTTT. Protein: CASSLDRFYTEAFF.

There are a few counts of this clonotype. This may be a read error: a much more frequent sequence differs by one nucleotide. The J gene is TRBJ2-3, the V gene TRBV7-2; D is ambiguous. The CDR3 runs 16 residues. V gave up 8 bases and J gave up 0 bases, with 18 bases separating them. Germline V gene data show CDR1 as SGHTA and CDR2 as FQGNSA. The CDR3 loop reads CASGPRTVASTDTQYF. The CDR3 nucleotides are TGTGCCAGCGGCCCCCGGACCGTGGCTAGCACAGATACGCAGTATTTT. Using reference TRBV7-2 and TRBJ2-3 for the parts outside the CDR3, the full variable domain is GAGVSQSPSNKVTEKGKDVELRCDPISGHTALYWYRQSLGQGLEFLIYFQGNSAPDKSGLPSDRFSAERTGGSVSTLTIQRTQQEDSAVYLCASGPRTVASTDTQYFGPGTRLTVL.

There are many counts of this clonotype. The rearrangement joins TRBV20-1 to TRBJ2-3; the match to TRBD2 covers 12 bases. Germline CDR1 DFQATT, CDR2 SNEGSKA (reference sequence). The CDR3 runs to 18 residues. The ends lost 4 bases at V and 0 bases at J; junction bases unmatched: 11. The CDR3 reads CSAKTTTSGGTSTDTQYF. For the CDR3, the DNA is TGCAGTGCTAAGACCACTACTAGCGGGGGGACTAGCACAGATACGCAGTATTTT.

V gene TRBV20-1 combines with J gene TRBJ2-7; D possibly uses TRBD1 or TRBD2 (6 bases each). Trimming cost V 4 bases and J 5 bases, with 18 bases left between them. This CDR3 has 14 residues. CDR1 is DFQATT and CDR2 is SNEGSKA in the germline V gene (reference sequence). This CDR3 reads CSATPQGGHDEQYF. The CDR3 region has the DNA TGCAGTGCTACCCCACAGGGAGGTCATGACGAGCAGTACTTC.

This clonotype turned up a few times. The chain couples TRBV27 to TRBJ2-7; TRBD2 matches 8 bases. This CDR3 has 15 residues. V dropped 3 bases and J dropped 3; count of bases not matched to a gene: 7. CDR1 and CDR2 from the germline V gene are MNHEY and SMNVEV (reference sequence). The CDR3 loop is CASSFGSGGSYEQYF. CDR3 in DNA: TGTGCCAGCAGTTTCGGGAGCGGGGGAAGCTACGAGCAGTACTTC.

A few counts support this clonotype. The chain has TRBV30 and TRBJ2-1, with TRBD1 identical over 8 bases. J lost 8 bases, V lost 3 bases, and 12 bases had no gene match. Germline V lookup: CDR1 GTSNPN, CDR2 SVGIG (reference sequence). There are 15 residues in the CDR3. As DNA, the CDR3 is TGTGCCTGGAGAGAGGGCAGGGGGCGCAGGGATGAGCAGTTCTTC. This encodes CAWREGRGRRDEQFF.

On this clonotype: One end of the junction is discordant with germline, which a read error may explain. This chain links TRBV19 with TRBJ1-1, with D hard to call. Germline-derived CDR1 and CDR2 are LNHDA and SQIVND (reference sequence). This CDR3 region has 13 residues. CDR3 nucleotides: TGTGCCAGTAGTATGACCCGGAATACTGAAGCTCTCTTT. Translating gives CASSMTRNTEALF.

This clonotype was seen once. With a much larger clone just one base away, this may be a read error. For the CDR3, the DNA is TGTGCCAGCAGTTACTTAGGCGGACATCAGCCCCAGCGTTTT. This translates into CASSYLGGHQPQRF. The chain links TRBV6-6 to TRBJ1-5; the D gene is possibly TRBD1 (5 bases). CDR3 length equals 14 residues. Germline V gives CDR1 MNHNY, CDR2 SVGAGI (reference sequence).

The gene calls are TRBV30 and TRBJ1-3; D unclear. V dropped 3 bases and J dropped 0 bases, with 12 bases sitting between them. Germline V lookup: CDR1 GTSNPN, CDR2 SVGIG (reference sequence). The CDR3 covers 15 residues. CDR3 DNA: TGTGCCTGGAGCCCGGGCATAAGCTCTGGAAACACCATATATTTT. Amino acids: CAWSPGISSGNTIYF.

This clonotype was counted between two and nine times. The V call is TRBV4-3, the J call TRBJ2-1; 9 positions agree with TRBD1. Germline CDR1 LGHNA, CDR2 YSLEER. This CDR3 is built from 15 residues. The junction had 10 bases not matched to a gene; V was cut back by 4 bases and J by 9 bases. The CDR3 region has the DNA TGCGCCAGCAGCCTGGACAGGGGTGAAGATAGTGAGCAGTTCTTC. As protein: CASSLDRGEDSEQFF.

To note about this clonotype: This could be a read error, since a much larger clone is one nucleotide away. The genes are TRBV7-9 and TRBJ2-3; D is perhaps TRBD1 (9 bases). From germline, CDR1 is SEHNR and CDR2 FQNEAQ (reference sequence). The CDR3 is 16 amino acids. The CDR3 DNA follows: TGTGCCGGCAGCTTAGCGGGGACAGGGATCACAGATACGCAGTATTTT. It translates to CAGSLAGTGITDTQYF.

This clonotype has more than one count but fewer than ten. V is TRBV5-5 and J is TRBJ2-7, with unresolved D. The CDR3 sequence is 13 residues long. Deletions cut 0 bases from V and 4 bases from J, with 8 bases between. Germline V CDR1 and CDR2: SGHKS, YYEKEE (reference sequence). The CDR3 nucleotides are TGTGCCAGCAGCTTGGTGCCAGAATACGAGCAGTACTTC. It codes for CASSLVPEYEQYF.

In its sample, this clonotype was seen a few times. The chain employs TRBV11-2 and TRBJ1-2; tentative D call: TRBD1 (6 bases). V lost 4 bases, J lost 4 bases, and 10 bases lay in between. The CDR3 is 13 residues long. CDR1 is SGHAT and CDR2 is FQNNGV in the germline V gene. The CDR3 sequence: CASSSGGIYGYTF. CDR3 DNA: TGTGCCAGCAGCTCCGGGGGCATCTATGGCTACACCTTC.

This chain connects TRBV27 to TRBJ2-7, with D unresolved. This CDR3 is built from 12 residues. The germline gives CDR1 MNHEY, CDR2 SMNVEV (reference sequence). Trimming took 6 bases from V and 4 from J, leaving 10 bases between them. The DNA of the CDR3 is TGTGCCAGCAGCCGCATAGGGTACGAGCAGTACTTC. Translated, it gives CASSRIGYEQYF.